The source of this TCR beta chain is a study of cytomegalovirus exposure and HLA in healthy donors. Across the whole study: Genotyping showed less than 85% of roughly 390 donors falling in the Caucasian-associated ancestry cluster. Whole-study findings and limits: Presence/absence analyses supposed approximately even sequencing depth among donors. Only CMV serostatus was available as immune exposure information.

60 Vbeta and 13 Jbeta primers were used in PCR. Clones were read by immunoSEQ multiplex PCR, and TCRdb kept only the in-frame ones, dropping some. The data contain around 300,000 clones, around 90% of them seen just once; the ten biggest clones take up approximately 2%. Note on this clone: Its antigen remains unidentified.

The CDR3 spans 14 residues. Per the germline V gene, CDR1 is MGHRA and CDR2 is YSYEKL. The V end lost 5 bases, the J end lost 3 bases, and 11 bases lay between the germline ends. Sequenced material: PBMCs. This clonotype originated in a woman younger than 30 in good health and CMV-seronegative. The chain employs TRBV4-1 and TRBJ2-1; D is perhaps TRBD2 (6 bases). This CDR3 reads CASSYRDFYNEQFF. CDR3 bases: TGCGCCAGCAGCTACCGGGACTTCTACAATGAGCAGTTCTTC.